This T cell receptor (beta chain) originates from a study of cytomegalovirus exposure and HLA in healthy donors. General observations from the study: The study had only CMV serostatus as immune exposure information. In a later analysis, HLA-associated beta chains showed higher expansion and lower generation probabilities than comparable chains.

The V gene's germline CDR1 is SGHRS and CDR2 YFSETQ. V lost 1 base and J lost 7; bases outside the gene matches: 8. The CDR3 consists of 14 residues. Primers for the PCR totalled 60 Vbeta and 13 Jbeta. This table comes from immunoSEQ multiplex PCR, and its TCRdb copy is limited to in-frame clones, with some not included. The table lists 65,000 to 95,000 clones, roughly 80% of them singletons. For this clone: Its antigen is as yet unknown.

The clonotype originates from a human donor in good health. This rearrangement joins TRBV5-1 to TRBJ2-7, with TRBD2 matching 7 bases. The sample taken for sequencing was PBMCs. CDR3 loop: CASSLSQGGSEQYF. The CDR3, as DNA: TGCGCCAGCAGCTTGTCCCAGGGAGGGAGTGAGCAGTACTTC.